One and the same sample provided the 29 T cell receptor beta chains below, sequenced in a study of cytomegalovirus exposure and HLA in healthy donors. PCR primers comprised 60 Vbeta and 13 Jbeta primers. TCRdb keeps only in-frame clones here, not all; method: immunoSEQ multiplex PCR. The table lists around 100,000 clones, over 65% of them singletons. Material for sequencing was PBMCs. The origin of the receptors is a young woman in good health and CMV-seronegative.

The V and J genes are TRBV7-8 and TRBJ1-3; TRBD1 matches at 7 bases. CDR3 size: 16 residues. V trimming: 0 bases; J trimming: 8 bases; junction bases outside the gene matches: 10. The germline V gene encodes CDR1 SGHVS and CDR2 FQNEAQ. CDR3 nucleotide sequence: TGTGCCAGCAGCTTAGCGCACAGGGGTGTAGCAGACACCATATATTTT. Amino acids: CASSLAHRGVADTIYF. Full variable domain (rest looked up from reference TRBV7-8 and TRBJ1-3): GAGVSQSPRYKVAKRGQDVALRCDPISGHVSLFWYQQALGQGPEFLTYFQNEAQLDKSGLPSDRFFAERPEGSVSTLKIQRTQQEDSAVYLCASSLAHRGVADTIYFGEGSWLTVV.

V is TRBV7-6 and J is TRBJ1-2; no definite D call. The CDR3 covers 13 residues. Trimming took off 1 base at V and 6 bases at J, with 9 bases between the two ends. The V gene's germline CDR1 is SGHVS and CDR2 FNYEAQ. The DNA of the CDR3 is TGTGCCAGCAGCTTAGTCGGAGCGAATGGCTACACCTTC. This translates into CASSLVGANGYTF.

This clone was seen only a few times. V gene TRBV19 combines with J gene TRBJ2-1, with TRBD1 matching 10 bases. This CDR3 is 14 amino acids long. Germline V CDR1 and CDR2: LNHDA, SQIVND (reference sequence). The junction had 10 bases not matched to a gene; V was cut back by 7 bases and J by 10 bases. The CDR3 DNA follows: TGTGCCAGTACTCTCGGGACAGGGGAATACGAGCAGTTCTTC. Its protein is CASTLGTGEYEQFF.

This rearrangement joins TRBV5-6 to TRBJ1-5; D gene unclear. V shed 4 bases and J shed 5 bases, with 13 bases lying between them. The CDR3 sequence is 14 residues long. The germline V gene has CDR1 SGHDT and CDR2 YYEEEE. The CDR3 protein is CASSLGRGDQPQHF. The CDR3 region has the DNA TGTGCCAGCAGCCTGGGTCGGGGAGATCAGCCCCAGCATTTT.

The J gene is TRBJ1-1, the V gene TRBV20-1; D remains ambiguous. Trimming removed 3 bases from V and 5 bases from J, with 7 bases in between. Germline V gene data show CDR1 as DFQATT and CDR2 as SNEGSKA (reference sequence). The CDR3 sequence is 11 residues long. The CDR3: CSARSGTEAFF. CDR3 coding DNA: TGCAGTGCTAGGAGCGGAACTGAAGCTTTCTTT.

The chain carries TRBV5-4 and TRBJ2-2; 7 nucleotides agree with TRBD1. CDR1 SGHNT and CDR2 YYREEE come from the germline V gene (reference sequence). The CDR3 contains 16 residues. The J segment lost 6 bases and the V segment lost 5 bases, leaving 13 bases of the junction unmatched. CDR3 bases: TGTGCCAGCAGTACGACAAAAACAGGGGTGGCCGGGGAGCTGTTTTTT. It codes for CASSTTKTGVAGELFF.

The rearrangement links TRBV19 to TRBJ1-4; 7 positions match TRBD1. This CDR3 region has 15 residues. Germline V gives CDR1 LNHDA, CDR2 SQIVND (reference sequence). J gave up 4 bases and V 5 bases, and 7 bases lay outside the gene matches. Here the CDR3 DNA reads TGTGCCAGTAGTCCTACAGGGGTCTATAATGAAAAACTGTTTTTT. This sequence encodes CASSPTGVYNEKLFF.

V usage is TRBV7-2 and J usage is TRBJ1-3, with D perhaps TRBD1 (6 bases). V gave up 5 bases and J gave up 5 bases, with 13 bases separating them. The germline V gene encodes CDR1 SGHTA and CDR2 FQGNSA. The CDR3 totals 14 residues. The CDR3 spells CASSIGQTRNTIYF. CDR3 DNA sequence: TGTGCCAGCAGCATAGGACAGACCAGAAACACCATATATTTT. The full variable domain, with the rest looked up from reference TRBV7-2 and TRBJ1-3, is GAGVSQSPSNKVTEKGKDVELRCDPISGHTALYWYRQSLGQGLEFLIYFQGNSAPDKSGLPSDRFSAERTGGSVSTLTIQRTQQEDSAVYLCASSIGQTRNTIYFGEGSWLTVV.

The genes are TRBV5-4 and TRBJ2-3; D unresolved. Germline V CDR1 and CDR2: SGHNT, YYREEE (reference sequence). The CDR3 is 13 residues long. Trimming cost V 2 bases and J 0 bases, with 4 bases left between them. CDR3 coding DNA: TGTGCCAGCAGCTTTCCTAGCACAGATACGCAGTATTTT. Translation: CASSFPSTDTQYF.

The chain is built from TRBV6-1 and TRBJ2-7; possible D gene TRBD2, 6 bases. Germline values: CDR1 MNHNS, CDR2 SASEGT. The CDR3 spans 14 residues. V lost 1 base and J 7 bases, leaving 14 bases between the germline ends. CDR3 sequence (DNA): TGTGCCAGCAGTGAAGGCGGGGTTCGGGGGGAGCAGTACTTC. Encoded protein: CASSEGGVRGEQYF.

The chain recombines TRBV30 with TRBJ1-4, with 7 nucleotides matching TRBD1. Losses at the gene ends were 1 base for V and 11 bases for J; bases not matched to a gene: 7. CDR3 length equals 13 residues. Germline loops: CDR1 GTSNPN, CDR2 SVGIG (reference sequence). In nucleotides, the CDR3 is TGTGCCTGGAGTGAGGGGACAGTGGAGAAACTGTTTTTT. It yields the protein CAWSEGTVEKLFF.

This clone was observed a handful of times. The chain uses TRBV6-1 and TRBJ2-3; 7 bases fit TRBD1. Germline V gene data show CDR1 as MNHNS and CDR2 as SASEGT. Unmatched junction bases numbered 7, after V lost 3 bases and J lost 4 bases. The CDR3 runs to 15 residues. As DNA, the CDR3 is TGTGCCAGCAGTGATTCTGTCCAGGGGGCAGATACGCAGTATTTT. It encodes CASSDSVQGADTQYF.

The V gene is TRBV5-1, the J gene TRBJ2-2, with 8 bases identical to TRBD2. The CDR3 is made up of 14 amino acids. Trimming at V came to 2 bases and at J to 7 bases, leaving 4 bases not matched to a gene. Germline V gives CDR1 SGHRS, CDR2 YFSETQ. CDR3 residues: CASSFGGASGELFF. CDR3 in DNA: TGCGCCAGCAGCTTCGGGGGGGCCAGCGGGGAGCTGTTTTTT.

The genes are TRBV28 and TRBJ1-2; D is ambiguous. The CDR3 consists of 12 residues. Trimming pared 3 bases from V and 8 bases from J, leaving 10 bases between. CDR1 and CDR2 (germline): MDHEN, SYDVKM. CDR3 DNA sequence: TGTGCCAGCAGTTTGGTTACCCGGGGCTACACCTTC. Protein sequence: CASSLVTRGYTF.

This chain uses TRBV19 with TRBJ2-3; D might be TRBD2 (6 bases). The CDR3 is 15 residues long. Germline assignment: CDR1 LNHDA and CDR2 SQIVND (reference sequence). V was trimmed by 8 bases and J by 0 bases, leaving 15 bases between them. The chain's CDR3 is CASRAEGRSTDTQYF. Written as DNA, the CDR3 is TGTGCCAGTCGCGCCGAGGGGAGGAGCACAGATACGCAGTATTTT. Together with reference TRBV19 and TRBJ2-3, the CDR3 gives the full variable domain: DGGITQSPKYLFRKEGQNVTLSCEQNLNHDAMYWYRQDPGQGLRLIYYSQIVNDFQKGDIAEGYSVSREKKESFPLTVTSAQKNPTAFYLCASRAEGRSTDTQYFGPGTRLTVL.

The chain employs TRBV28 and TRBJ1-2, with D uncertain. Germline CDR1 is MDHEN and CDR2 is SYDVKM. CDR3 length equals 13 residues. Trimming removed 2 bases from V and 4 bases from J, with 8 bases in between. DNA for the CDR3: TGTGCCAGCAGTTTAGACATCCGCTATGGCTACACCTTC. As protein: CASSLDIRYGYTF.

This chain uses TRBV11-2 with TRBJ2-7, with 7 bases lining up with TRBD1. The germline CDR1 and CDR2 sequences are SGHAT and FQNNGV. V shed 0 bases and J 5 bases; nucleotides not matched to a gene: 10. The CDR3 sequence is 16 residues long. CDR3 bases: TGTGCCAGCAGCTTAGATGGGACAGCCCACTACCACGAGCAGTACTTC. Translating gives CASSLDGTAHYHEQYF. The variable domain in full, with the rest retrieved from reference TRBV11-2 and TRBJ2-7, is EAGVAQSPRYKIIEKRQSVAFWCNPISGHATLYWYQQILGQGPKLLIQFQNNGVVDDSQLPKDRFSAERLKGVDSTLKIQPAKLEDSAVYLCASSLDGTAHYHEQYFGPGTRLTVT.

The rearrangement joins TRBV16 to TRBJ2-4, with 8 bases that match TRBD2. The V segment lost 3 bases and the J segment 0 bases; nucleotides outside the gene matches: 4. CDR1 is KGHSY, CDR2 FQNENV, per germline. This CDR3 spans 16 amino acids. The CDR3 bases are TGTGCCAGCAGCCAGAGTAGCGGGAAAGCCAAAAACATTCAGTACTTC. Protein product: CASSQSSGKAKNIQYF.

CDR3 in DNA: TGTGCCAGCAGTTTAAACCTTCAGGGGGGCAATGAGCAGTTCTTC. Translation: CASSLNLQGGNEQFF. The chain couples TRBV28 to TRBJ2-1; TRBD1 is a possible D gene (7 bases). Looked up from germline, CDR1 is MDHEN and CDR2 is SYDVKM. CDR3 length: 15 residues. Trimming left V 2 bases short and J 6 bases short, with 14 bases between.

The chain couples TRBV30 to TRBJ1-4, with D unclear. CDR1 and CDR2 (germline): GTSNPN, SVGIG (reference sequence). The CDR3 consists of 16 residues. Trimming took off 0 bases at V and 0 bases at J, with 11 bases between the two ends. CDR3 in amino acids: CAWSVRGLATNEKLFF. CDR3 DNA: TGTGCCTGGAGTGTAAGAGGTCTTGCAACTAATGAAAAACTGTTTTTT.

CDR3 residues: CASSIAGGSEQYF. In nucleotides, the CDR3 is TGTGCCAGTTCGATAGCGGGAGGTAGCGAGCAGTACTTC. The chain is built from TRBV27 and TRBJ2-7, with 10 bases matching TRBD2. The germline V gene encodes CDR1 MNHEY and CDR2 SMNVEV (reference sequence). The CDR3 consists of 13 residues. Trimming cost V 9 bases and J 6 bases; bases outside gene matches: 8.

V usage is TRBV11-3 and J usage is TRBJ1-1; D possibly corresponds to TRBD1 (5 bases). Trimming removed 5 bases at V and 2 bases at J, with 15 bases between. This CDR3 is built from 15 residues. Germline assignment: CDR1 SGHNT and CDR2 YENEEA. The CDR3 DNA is TGTGCCAGCAGCCCCACCAGGGTATCAAACACTGAAGCTTTCTTT. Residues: CASSPTRVSNTEAFF.

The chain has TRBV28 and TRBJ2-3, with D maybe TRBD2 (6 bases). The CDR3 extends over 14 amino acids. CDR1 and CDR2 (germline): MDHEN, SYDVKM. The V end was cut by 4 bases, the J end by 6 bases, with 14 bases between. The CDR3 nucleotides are TGTGCCAGCAGTTGGGGACTCCCCGTTGATACGCAGTATTTT. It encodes CASSWGLPVDTQYF.

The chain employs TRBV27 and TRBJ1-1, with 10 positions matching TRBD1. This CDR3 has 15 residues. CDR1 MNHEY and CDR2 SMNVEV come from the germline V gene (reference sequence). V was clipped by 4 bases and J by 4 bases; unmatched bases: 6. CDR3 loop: CASSSPTGGGTEAFF. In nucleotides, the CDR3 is TGTGCCAGCAGTTCCCCGACAGGGGGCGGCACTGAAGCTTTCTTT.

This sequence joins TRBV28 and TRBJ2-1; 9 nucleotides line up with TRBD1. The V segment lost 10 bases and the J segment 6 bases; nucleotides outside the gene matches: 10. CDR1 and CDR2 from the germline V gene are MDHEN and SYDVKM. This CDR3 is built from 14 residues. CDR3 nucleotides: TGTGCCACGCACTCGACAGGGGGTAGCAATGAGCAGTTCTTC. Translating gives CATHSTGGSNEQFF. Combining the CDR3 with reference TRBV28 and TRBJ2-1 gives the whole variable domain DVKVTQSSRYLVKRTGEKVFLECVQDMDHENMFWYRQDPGLGLRLIYFSYDVKMKEKGDIPEGYSVSREKKERFSLILESASTNQTSMYLCATHSTGGSNEQFFGPGTRLTVL.

CDR3: CASSLEDTVGHTDTQYF. The CDR3 DNA is TGCGCCAGCAGCTTGGAGGATACTGTGGGCCACACAGATACGCAGTATTTT. The rearrangement uses TRBV5-1 and TRBJ2-3; D is undetermined. CDR3 size: 17 residues. Germline lookup yields CDR1 SGHRS and CDR2 YFSETQ. V was pared by 0 bases and J by 2 bases, with 16 bases between.

The CDR3 DNA reads as TGTGCCAGCAGCCCCCCTGGAGGGTACAATGAGCAGTTCTTC. This translates into CASSPPGGYNEQFF. The chain is built from TRBV7-6 and TRBJ2-1; D is possibly TRBD2 (6 bases). V lost 5 bases to trimming and J lost 4 bases, with 12 bases between them. The germline V gene has CDR1 SGHVS and CDR2 FNYEAQ. The CDR3 covers 14 residues.

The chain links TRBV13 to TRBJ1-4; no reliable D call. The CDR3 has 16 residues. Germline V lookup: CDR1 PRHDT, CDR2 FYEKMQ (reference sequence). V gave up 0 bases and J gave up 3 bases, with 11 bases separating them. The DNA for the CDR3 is TGTGCCAGCAGCTTAGGACGGGGAGCACCTAATGAAAAACTGTTTTTT. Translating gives CASSLGRGAPNEKLFF.

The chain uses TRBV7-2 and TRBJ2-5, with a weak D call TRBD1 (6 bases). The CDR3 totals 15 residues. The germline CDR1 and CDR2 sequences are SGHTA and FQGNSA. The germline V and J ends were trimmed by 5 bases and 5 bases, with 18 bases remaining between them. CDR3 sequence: CASSQWTVEAETQYF. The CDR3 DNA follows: TGTGCCAGCAGCCAATGGACAGTTGAAGCGGAGACCCAGTACTTC. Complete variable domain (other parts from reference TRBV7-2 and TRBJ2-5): GAGVSQSPSNKVTEKGKDVELRCDPISGHTALYWYRQSLGQGLEFLIYFQGNSAPDKSGLPSDRFSAERTGGSVSTLTIQRTQQEDSAVYLCASSQWTVEAETQYFGPGTRLLVL.